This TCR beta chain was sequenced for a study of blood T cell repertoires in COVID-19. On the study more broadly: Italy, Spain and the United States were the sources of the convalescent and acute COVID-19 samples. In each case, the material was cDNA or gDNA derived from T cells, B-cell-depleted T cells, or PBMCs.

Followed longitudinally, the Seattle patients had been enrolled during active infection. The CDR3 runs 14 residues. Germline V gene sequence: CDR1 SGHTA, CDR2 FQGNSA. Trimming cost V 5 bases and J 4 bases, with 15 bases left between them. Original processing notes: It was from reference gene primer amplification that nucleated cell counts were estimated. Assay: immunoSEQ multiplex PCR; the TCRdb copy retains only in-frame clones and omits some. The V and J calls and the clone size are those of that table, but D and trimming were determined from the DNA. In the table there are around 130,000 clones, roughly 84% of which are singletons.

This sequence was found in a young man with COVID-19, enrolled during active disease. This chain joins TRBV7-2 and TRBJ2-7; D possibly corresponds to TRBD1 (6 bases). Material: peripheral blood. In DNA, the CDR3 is TGTGCCAGCAGCACGGATAGGGGGTCTTACGAGCAGTACTTC. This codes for CASSTDRGSYEQYF.